This T cell receptor (beta chain) was sequenced in a study of blood T cell repertoires in COVID-19. Study-level background: Sources were T cells, B-cell-depleted T cells, or PBMCs; the material itself was cDNA or gDNA.

The J segment lost 6 bases and the V segment lost 6 bases, leaving 3 bases of the junction unmatched. The CDR3 sequence is 12 residues long. Germline V gene lookup returns CDR1 WSHSY and CDR2 SAAADI. Profiled with immunoSEQ multiplex PCR; TCRdb holds only in-frame clones, not every one. Among 360,000 or so clones listed, around 87% were seen once. The TCR comes from a man aged 18 to 29 with active or convalescent COVID-19. The specimen sequenced was peripheral blood. This chain links TRBV10-2 with TRBJ2-3, with 7 nucleotides matching TRBD2. The CDR3 DNA is TGCGCCAGCAGGACTAGCCTCGATACGCAGTATTTT. Protein: CASRTSLDTQYF.